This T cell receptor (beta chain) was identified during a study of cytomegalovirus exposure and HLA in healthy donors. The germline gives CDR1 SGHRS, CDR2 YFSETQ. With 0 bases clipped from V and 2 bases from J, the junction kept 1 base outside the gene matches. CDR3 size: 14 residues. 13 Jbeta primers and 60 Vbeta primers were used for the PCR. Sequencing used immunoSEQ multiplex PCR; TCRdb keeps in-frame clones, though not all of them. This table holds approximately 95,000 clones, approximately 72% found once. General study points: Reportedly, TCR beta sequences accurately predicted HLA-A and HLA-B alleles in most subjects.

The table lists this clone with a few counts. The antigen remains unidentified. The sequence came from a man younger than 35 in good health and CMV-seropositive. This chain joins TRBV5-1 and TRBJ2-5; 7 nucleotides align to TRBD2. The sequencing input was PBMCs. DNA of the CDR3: TGCGCCAGCAGCTTGGGACTAGCTCAAGAGACCCAGTACTTC. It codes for CASSLGLAQETQYF.